This entry features one T cell receptor beta chain sequence. This clonotype occurred a few times. Its antigen has not been determined. The sample holds no much larger clone one base away, and base qualities are not on file. The CDR3 runs 11 residues from the cysteine to the phenylalanine. Only CDR3 DNA is held: 33 bases, read in frame from base 1. Via the germline V gene (reference sequence), CDR1 is MNHEY and CDR2 SMNVEV. V gives up 7 bases and J gives up 5 bases, and the segment between their germline ends measures 5 bases. This sample was included in a study of CD8 T cells in Susac syndrome (dated by TCRdb to the late 2010s). Regarding the research as a whole: Among the sequenced Susac syndrome patients, more than five had clinically active disease and roughly eight were in clinical remission. At blood withdrawal, Susac syndrome patients were therapy-naive, treated with corticosteroids (with IVIg additionally given to some), or treated with IVIg alone. Whether CD8+ T cell activation and differentiation in Susac syndrome was antigen driven was tested using repertoire sequencing. The clonality of the CD8+ T cell repertoire was compared across approximately 11 healthy donors, some 14 Susac syndrome patients and fewer than 16 multiple sclerosis patients.

Peripheral blood CD8+ and CD4+ T cells from healthy donors, Susac syndrome patients and multiple sclerosis patients were profiled using high-throughput TCR beta sequencing. Susac syndrome patients met recently defined diagnostic criteria for definite or probable disease. Bulk CD8+ and CD4+ T cells were purified by magnetic negative isolation, whereas CD8+ TEMRA cells were enriched by FACS. Blood was drawn into EDTA tubes, processed within 24 hours, and PBMCs were isolated by density gradient centrifugation. PBMCs destined for TCR sequencing were cryopreserved in liquid nitrogen and later thawed in a 37 °C water bath. The sorted or isolated CD4+, CD8+ and CD8+ TEMRA cells reached a purity of at least 90%. Findings and caveats that apply to the study as a whole: Clonal expansion was observed in Susac syndrome CD8+ repertoires, with the highest expansion in CD8+ TEMRA cells and greater expansion in clinically active than in remitting patients. The TCR sequencing and HLA analysis was acknowledged to have included a relatively small number of individuals. Looking at Susac-specific public clones, the researchers identified sixteen in the total CD8+ repertoire and 4 or 5 in the CD8+ TEMRA repertoire.

RNA was extracted using the RNeasy kit, and about 0.45 to 1 microgram was reverse transcribed with random hexamers. The immunoSEQ multiplex PCR assay, covering 54 Vbeta and 13 Jbeta segments, was used to amplify TCR beta CDR3 regions. To correct PCR amplification bias, a synthetic template baseline was used for both primer optimization and computational correction. Per the authors' processing: Reads were assigned to V, D and J genes according to IMGT and analyzed in immunoSEQ Analyzer, with only productive sequences retained. Clonality was computed as one minus Shannon entropy normalized by log2 of the number of productive unique sequences. For each patient and control, public and private clones were evaluated within the 100 most prevalent clones. Susac-specific clones were defined as absent from healthy and MS cohorts, over a thousand published viral clones and other ImmuneACCESS disease sequences. TCRdb reprocessed the public reads (quality trimming at Q25 with fastp, clone calling with MiXCR) and kept in-frame beta chains. Entries are consolidated by CDR3 protein sequence, retaining the most common genes and DNA. TCRdb's processing, not the study's, gives the V and J calls here. Recorded for this sample are around 79,000 distinct CDR3 sequences; approximately 93% of them occurred a single time. The top ten hold about 0.5% of the sample.

Sequenced: CD8+ T cells from PBMCs. Recombination linked TRBV27 to TRBJ2-2; D gene: possibly TRBD2, on 5 matching bases. This receptor was identified in a human donor with Susac syndrome. The CDR3 reads as follows: CASKRTGELFF. The DNA is TGTGCCAGCAAGCGGACCGGGGAGCTGTTTTTT.